Described below is a single T cell receptor beta chain sequence and its context. This sample was included in a study of blood T cell repertoires in COVID-19. Sequencing was performed with immunoSEQ multiplex PCR; in TCRdb, only in-frame clones are kept and a portion is missing. This table has approximately 140,000 clones, roughly 86% appearing once. The CDR3 runs to 14 residues. Germline loops: CDR1 MDHEN, CDR2 SYDVKM. V trimming: 7 bases; J trimming: 0 bases; junction bases outside the gene matches: 3. The TCR originated in a woman aged 55-69 years with acute or convalescent COVID-19. The genes are TRBV28 and TRBJ2-7, with 10 bases aligning to TRBD2. The sequenced sample was peripheral blood. CDR3 bases: TGTGCCAGCACACTAGCGGGGAACTCCTACGAGCAGTACTTC. It translates to CASTLAGNSYEQYF.